Below, 9 T cell receptor beta chains from the same sample are listed, as sequenced in a study of radiation and T cells in renal cell carcinoma. Sequenced by immunoSEQ multiplex PCR; TCRdb stores in-frame clones only, minus some. The sample lists over 120,000 clones, around 88% occurring once. Described time point: blood 4 weeks post-SBRT, at nephrectomy. Stated treatment: 15 Gy SBRT to primary tumor, nephrectomy 4 weeks later. The specimen comprised blood, sampled from a patient whose treatment included radiotherapy and nephrectomy. These receptors were obtained from a woman between 50 and 59 years old with renal cell carcinoma.

CDR3 sequence reads: CSAIGNTQYF. The CDR3 nucleotides are TGCAGTGCAATTGGGAATACGCAGTATTTT. V is TRBV20-1 and J is TRBJ2-3; no reliable D call. This CDR3 spans 10 amino acids. V was shortened by 6 bases and J by 7 bases, with 8 bases between the two germline ends. The germline V gene encodes CDR1 DFQATT and CDR2 SNEGSKA (reference sequence).

The chain links TRBV4-2 to TRBJ2-3; TRBD2 matches 11 bases. Germline trimming cut 0 bases from V and 9 bases from J; bases unmatched to any gene: 8. The CDR3 runs 16 residues. CDR1 and CDR2 from the germline V gene are LGHNA and YNFKEQ. The DNA of the CDR3 is TGTGCCAGCAGCCAAGATTTGCCTAGCGGGAGGATAACGCAGTATTTT. Amino acid sequence: CASSQDLPSGRITQYF.

The chain has TRBV18 and TRBJ1-5; 8 bases map to TRBD1. The CDR3 has 15 amino acids. Per germline, CDR1 KGHSH and CDR2 LQKENI. V lost 6 bases, J lost 7 bases, and 11 bases stayed unmatched. CDR3 DNA: TGTGCCAGCTCCCAGGGCACAGGGGGAGGGCAGCCCCAGCATTTT. Amino acids: CASSQGTGGGQPQHF.

The sample holds a few counts of this clone. The chain couples TRBV25-1 to TRBJ1-2, with D unclear. The CDR3 has 11 amino acids. Germline V gene sequence: CDR1 MGHDK, CDR2 SYGVNS. With 0 bases removed from V and 6 bases from J, the gap between germline ends came to 2 bases. In DNA, the CDR3 is TGTGCCAGCAGTGAATATCATGGCTACACCTTC. Translation gives CASSEYHGYTF.

The V and J genes are TRBV6-1 and TRBJ2-5; 10 nucleotides line up with TRBD1. V lost 6 bases to trimming and J lost 4 bases; unmatched junction nucleotides: 2. Germline-derived CDR1 and CDR2 are MNHNS and SASEGT. CDR3 length: 13 residues. CDR3 nucleotide sequence: TGTGCCAGCAGCCGGGACAGGGGAGAGACCCAGTACTTC. Its translation: CASSRDRGETQYF.

This rearrangement joins TRBV4-3 to TRBJ2-2; no firm D call. The CDR3 runs 16 residues. The germline V gene encodes CDR1 LGHNA and CDR2 YSLEER. The V and J ends lost 0 bases and 7 bases respectively, with 15 bases between them. This CDR3 is CASSQEWLSAYGELFF. Here the CDR3 DNA reads TGCGCCAGCAGCCAAGAATGGCTGTCGGCGTACGGGGAGCTGTTTTTT.

The V call is TRBV30, the J call TRBJ1-6, with TRBD1 as a possible D gene (5 bases). Trimming removed 2 bases at V and 10 bases at J, with 27 bases between. Germline loops: CDR1 GTSNPN, CDR2 SVGIG (reference sequence). The length of the CDR3 is 18 residues. Here the CDR3 reads CAWSPTHGGVFSESPLHF. DNA of the CDR3: TGTGCCTGGAGTCCGACCCATGGGGGGGTTTTTTCGGAGTCACCCCTCCACTTT.

V gene TRBV5-1 combines with J gene TRBJ2-3; 7 nucleotides align to TRBD1. The junction had 6 bases not matched to a gene; V was cut back by 3 bases and J by 2 bases. This CDR3 contains 15 residues. In germline, CDR1 is SGHRS, CDR2 YFSETQ. The CDR3 is CASSSGDRNTDTQYF. The CDR3 DNA reads as TGCGCCAGCAGCTCAGGGGACAGAAACACAGATACGCAGTATTTT.

The chain employs TRBV6-5 and TRBJ1-4, with 8 positions matching TRBD1. V trimming: 6 bases; J trimming: 6 bases; junction bases outside the gene matches: 6. The germline CDR1 and CDR2 sequences are MNHEY and SVGAGI. This CDR3 has 14 amino acids. CDR3 residues: CASSQGAADEKLFF. The DNA for the CDR3 is TGTGCCAGCAGCCAGGGGGCGGCGGATGAAAAACTGTTTTTT.